Each of the 27 T cell receptor beta chains below was sequenced from the same sample in a study of a mutant IDH1 vaccine in newly diagnosed glioma. Regarding time point: baseline, week 1 (first vaccination visit). The treatment was: pre-vaccination baseline after standard-of-care therapy. Method: immunoSEQ multiplex PCR; TCRdb's copy keeps in-frame clones and lacks some. The data show about 59,000 clones, 75% to 95% seen once. The starting material was PBMCs, obtained from a glioma patient treated with radiotherapy, temozolomide or both. All receptors come from a man over 45 with glioma.

V and J are TRBV29-1 and TRBJ1-5; D gene uncertain. The germline V gene encodes CDR1 SQVTM and CDR2 ANQGSEA. V was cut by 7 bases and J by 0 bases, with 10 bases left in between. This CDR3 has 13 amino acids. The DNA for the CDR3 is TGCAGCGCGGGCGGAGGTAGCAATCAGCCCCAGCATTTT. This codes for CSAGGGSNQPQHF.

The chain recombines TRBV11-2 with TRBJ2-1, with D possibly being TRBD2 (5 bases). The germline gives CDR1 SGHAT, CDR2 FQNNGV. The CDR3 spans 14 residues. V was clipped by 1 base and J by 4 bases, with 8 bases between them. CDR3 nucleotide sequence: TGTGCCAGCAGCTTAGGCCCGGGATACAATGAGCAGTTCTTC. Its translation: CASSLGPGYNEQFF.

This rearrangement joins TRBV7-2 to TRBJ2-1, with a possible D match to TRBD2 (5 bases). This CDR3 is built from 14 residues. Between the trimmed V and J ends, which lost 4 bases and 9 bases, there was a span of 16 bases. Germline-derived CDR1 and CDR2 are SGHTA and FQGNSA. The CDR3 region is CASSSNGGQAEQFF. The CDR3 DNA reads as TGTGCCAGCAGCTCTAATGGCGGGCAGGCTGAGCAGTTCTTC.

CDR3 DNA sequence: TGTGCCAGCAGTGCCAAGCTGGGGGGGACCCAGTACTTC. It specifies CASSAKLGGTQYF. The chain joins TRBV25-1 to TRBJ2-5, with TRBD2 as a possible D gene (6 bases). This CDR3 has 13 residues. Looked up from germline, CDR1 is MGHDK and CDR2 is SYGVNS. The V end lost 4 bases, the J end lost 7 bases, and 13 bases lay between the germline ends.

This chain uses TRBV6-5 with TRBJ2-2; no reliable D call. CDR1 and CDR2 (germline): MNHEY, SVGAGI. This CDR3 spans 13 amino acids. Trimming took 2 bases from V and 4 from J, leaving 5 bases between them. In nucleotides, the CDR3 is TGTGCCAGCAGTTACGAAGGCACCGGGGAGCTGTTTTTT. Translation gives CASSYEGTGELFF.

The V and J genes are TRBV18 and TRBJ2-1, with TRBD2 identical over 14 bases. The CDR3 loop spans 17 amino acids. Germline values: CDR1 KGHSH, CDR2 LQKENI. V was pared by 3 bases and J by 8 bases, with 9 bases of the junction left unmatched. The CDR3 loop reads CASSPASGTSGGYEQFF. Here the CDR3 DNA reads TGTGCCAGCTCACCGGCCTCCGGGACTAGCGGGGGTTATGAGCAGTTCTTC. Looking up the rest from reference TRBV18 and TRBJ2-1 gives the full variable domain: NAGVMQNPRHLVRRRGQEARLRCSPMKGHSHVYWYRQLPEEGLKFMVYLQKENIIDESGMPKERFSAEFPKEGPSILRIQQVVRGDSAAYFCASSPASGTSGGYEQFFGPGTRLTVL.

The chain carries TRBV4-1 and TRBJ2-1; TRBD1 is a possible D gene (6 bases). Germline CDR1 and CDR2: MGHRA and YSYEKL. Between the trimmed V and J ends, which lost 4 bases and 1 base, there was a span of 11 bases. This CDR3 contains 15 residues. The chain's CDR3 is CASSPGHRSYNEQFF. The CDR3 nucleotides are TGCGCCAGCAGCCCGGGACACCGATCCTACAATGAGCAGTTCTTC.

This chain uses TRBV11-1 with TRBJ1-3; no clear D gene. Trimming took off 5 bases at V and 8 bases at J, with 16 bases between the two ends. The CDR3 runs to 14 residues. Germline CDR1 is SGHAT and CDR2 is FQDESV (reference sequence). CDR3 amino acids: CASSPEARGYTIYF. CDR3 bases: TGTGCCAGCAGCCCGGAAGCCCGCGGGTACACCATATATTTT.

This rearrangement joins TRBV5-4 to TRBJ2-3; 8 bases map to TRBD1. With 6 bases clipped from V and 0 bases from J, the junction kept 6 bases outside the gene matches. This CDR3 region has 15 residues. The germline V gene encodes CDR1 SGHNT and CDR2 YYREEE (reference sequence). In nucleotides, the CDR3 is TGTGCCAGCACGCAGGGGGCGTCTAGCACAGATACGCAGTATTTT. As protein: CASTQGASSTDTQYF.

The rearrangement joins TRBV10-1 to TRBJ2-5; 8 bases match TRBD1. The end of the DNA is better explained by TRBJ2-7, so the J call may be wrong. The CDR3 loop spans 17 amino acids. Germline CDR1 and CDR2: WNHNN and SYGVQD (reference sequence). The CDR3: CASSESMFGDRPYEQYF. The CDR3 DNA sequence: TGCGCCAGCAGTGAGTCGATGTTTGGGGACAGGCCCTACGAGCAGTACTTC.

The chain carries TRBV15 and TRBJ2-3; weak D call: TRBD1 (6 bases). With 3 bases removed from V and 3 bases from J, the gap between germline ends came to 16 bases. CDR3 length: 16 residues. Germline lookup yields CDR1 LNHNV and CDR2 YYDKDF (reference sequence). The DNA for the CDR3 is TGTGCCACCAGCAGCCAACAGGGCCGTGGGACAGATACGCAGTATTTT. Its translation is CATSSQQGRGTDTQYF.

The chain employs TRBV19 and TRBJ2-5, with 7 bases lining up with TRBD1. Trimming removed 4 bases from V and 2 bases from J; junction bases left unmatched: 4. The V gene's germline CDR1 is LNHDA and CDR2 SQIVND (reference sequence). The CDR3 sequence is 14 residues long. CDR3 protein: CASSTMTGQETQYF. The CDR3 DNA is TGTGCCAGTAGTACCATGACAGGGCAAGAGACCCAGTACTTC. Looking up the rest from reference TRBV19 and TRBJ2-5 gives the full variable domain: DGGITQSPKYLFRKEGQNVTLSCEQNLNHDAMYWYRQDPGQGLRLIYYSQIVNDFQKGDIAEGYSVSREKKESFPLTVTSAQKNPTAFYLCASSTMTGQETQYFGPGTRLLVL.

The chain employs TRBV19 and TRBJ1-1; TRBD1 matches at 7 bases. The CDR3 contains 16 residues. CDR1 is LNHDA, CDR2 SQIVND, per germline (reference sequence). V was pared by 6 bases and J by 2 bases, with 12 bases of the junction left unmatched. CDR3 coding DNA: TGTGCCAGTAGCATGGGGAAGGGGGCAGCAAACACTGAAGCTTTCTTT. Translation gives CASSMGKGAANTEAFF. The whole variable domain, remainder taken from reference TRBV19 and TRBJ1-1, is DGGITQSPKYLFRKEGQNVTLSCEQNLNHDAMYWYRQDPGQGLRLIYYSQIVNDFQKGDIAEGYSVSREKKESFPLTVTSAQKNPTAFYLCASSMGKGAANTEAFFGQGTRLTVV.

The chain joins TRBV27 to TRBJ2-7, with 9 bases aligning to TRBD2. The junction had 4 bases not matched to a gene; V was cut back by 4 bases and J by 0 bases. Per the germline V gene, CDR1 is MNHEY and CDR2 is SMNVEV (reference sequence). The CDR3 has 15 amino acids. CDR3 nucleotides: TGTGCCAGCAGTTCTAGCGGGACCTACTCCTACGAGCAGTACTTC. This translates into CASSSSGTYSYEQYF.

J is TRBJ1-1 and V is TRBV2, with D possibly matching TRBD1 (5 bases). Between the trimmed V and J ends, which lost 1 base and 5 bases, there was a span of 8 bases. The CDR3 contains 13 residues. The germline CDR1 and CDR2 sequences are SNHLY and FYNNEI. DNA of the CDR3: TGTGCCAGCAGTGAAGGCAGGGAAACTGAAGCTTTCTTT. It translates to CASSEGRETEAFF.

The V call is TRBV19, the J call TRBJ1-1, with D uncertain. The ends were cut back, 2 bases at V and 1 base at J, with 5 bases in the middle. This CDR3 contains 13 residues. Germline CDR1 LNHDA, CDR2 SQIVND (reference sequence). CDR3 loop: CASSIYQNTEAFF. CDR3 coding DNA: TGTGCCAGTAGTATATATCAGAACACTGAAGCTTTCTTT.

As DNA, the CDR3 is TGTGCCTGGGAGGGGGTGAGAAACTATGGCTACACCTTC. It codes for CAWEGVRNYGYTF. The V gene is TRBV30, the J gene TRBJ1-2; D might be TRBD1 (6 bases). Trimming left V 5 bases short and J 2 bases short, with 12 bases between. CDR1 is GTSNPN, CDR2 SVGIG, per germline (reference sequence). The CDR3 runs to 13 residues.

V and J are TRBV2 and TRBJ2-1, with a weak D call TRBD2 (5 bases). Germline V lookup: CDR1 SNHLY, CDR2 FYNNEI. Trimming pared 6 bases from V and 8 bases from J, leaving 8 bases between. The CDR3 totals 11 residues. Here the CDR3 DNA reads TGTGCCAGCAGGGGAGCGTATGAGCAGTTCTTC. Translating it yields CASRGAYEQFF.

This clone was observed a few times. V gene TRBV4-1 combines with J gene TRBJ1-1; no clear D. CDR3 length: 13 amino acids. Germline V gives CDR1 MGHRA, CDR2 YSYEKL. Trimming left V 2 bases short and J 4 bases short, with 8 bases between. The CDR3 sequence: CASSQPSGTEAFF. CDR3 bases: TGCGCCAGCAGCCAACCGTCGGGCACTGAAGCTTTCTTT.

This clone has only one observation. J is TRBJ2-2 and V is TRBV28; D is ambiguous. The CDR3 contains 13 residues. CDR1 is MDHEN, CDR2 SYDVKM, per germline. Trimming took 8 bases from V and 4 from J, leaving 11 bases between them. In nucleotides, the CDR3 is TGTGCCAGCGTGGCTAGAGTCACCGGGGAGCTGTTTTTT. It encodes CASVARVTGELFF.

A single count supports this clone. The chain uses TRBV15 and TRBJ2-3; tentatively, D is TRBD1 (5 bases). Trimming cost V 5 bases and J 0 bases, with 12 bases left between them. The CDR3 contains 15 residues. Germline V gene data show CDR1 as LNHNV and CDR2 as YYDKDF (reference sequence). The CDR3 DNA is TGTGCCACCAGCGCAAGACAGTCTAGCACAGATACGCAGTATTTT. Translating gives CATSARQSSTDTQYF.

V and J are TRBV4-2 and TRBJ2-3; TRBD2 aligns across 10 bases. The CDR3 covers 18 residues. Germline CDR1 reads LGHNA; CDR2 reads YNFKEQ. J was trimmed by 3 bases and V by 0 bases; bases with no gene match: 9. The CDR3 here is CASSQDRLNSGGTDTQYF. CDR3 nucleotide sequence: TGTGCCAGCAGCCAAGATCGGTTGAATAGCGGGGGGACAGATACGCAGTATTTT.

CDR3 residues: CASSDQGGTQHF. CDR3 nucleotides: TGTGCCAGCAGTGACCAGGGAGGGACCCAGCATTTT. V gene TRBV6-1 combines with J gene TRBJ1-5; tentatively, D is TRBD1 (5 bases). Trimming cost V 3 bases and J 11 bases, with 11 bases left between them. The CDR3 totals 12 residues. CDR1 and CDR2 (germline): MNHNS, SASEGT.

V gene TRBV28 combines with J gene TRBJ1-1; 7 nucleotides agree with TRBD1. This CDR3 is built from 15 residues. J was trimmed by 4 bases and V by 7 bases; bases with no gene match: 12. The V gene's germline CDR1 is MDHEN and CDR2 SYDVKM. The DNA for the CDR3 is TGTGCCAGCACCACCAAGGGGGCTCTCGGCACTGAAGCTTTCTTT. It yields the protein CASTTKGALGTEAFF.

V gene TRBV7-9 combines with J gene TRBJ2-7; no reliable D call. The germline gives CDR1 SEHNR, CDR2 FQNEAQ (reference sequence). The CDR3 is made up of 12 amino acids. V lost 1 base and J lost 4, with 5 bases in between. CDR3 DNA: TGTGCCAGCAGCTTAGGCCAGTACGAGCAGTACTTC. The encoded protein is CASSLGQYEQYF.

J is TRBJ1-1 and V is TRBV9; 8 bases line up with TRBD1. The J segment lost 3 bases and the V segment lost 2 bases, leaving 3 bases of the junction unmatched. The germline V gene has CDR1 SGDLS and CDR2 YYNGEE. The CDR3 is 14 amino acids. CDR3 residues: CASSVGGQDTEAFF. Here the CDR3 DNA reads TGTGCCAGCAGCGTTGGGGGACAGGACACTGAAGCTTTCTTT. Together with reference TRBV9 and TRBJ1-1, the CDR3 gives the full variable domain: DSGVTQTPKHLITATGQRVTLRCSPRSGDLSVYWYQQSLDQGLQFLIQYYNGEERAKGNILERFSAQQFPDLHSELNLSSLELGDSALYFCASSVGGQDTEAFFGQGTRLTVV.

The genes are TRBV18 and TRBJ2-1, with 7 positions matching TRBD2. The ends lost 5 bases at V and 4 bases at J; junction bases unmatched: 11. CDR1 is KGHSH, CDR2 LQKENI, per germline. CDR3 length: 16 amino acids. This CDR3 is CASSSIGGRSYNEQFF. CDR3 nucleotides: TGTGCCAGCTCATCGATCGGGGGGAGGTCTTACAATGAGCAGTTCTTC.